At least ten counts were recorded for the clone carrying this T cell receptor (beta chain). Its target is not known. The data were taken from a study of response to subunit inactivated influenza vaccine. Whole-study results and caveats: The authors proposed limited new T cell recruitment per seasonal influenza vaccination.

A single record per CDR3 protein comes from TCRdb applying MiXCR to the RT-PCR reads. The data hold approximately 530,000 distinct CDR3 sequences, with around 7.9% observed a single time. CDR3 size: 12 residues. The V and J ends lost 3 bases and 12 bases respectively, with 15 bases between them. Germline V gives CDR1 SQVTM, CDR2 ANQGSEA. The source is a man aged 50 to 75 who received an inactivated influenza vaccine. The chain couples TRBV29-1 to TRBJ2-1, with D possibly matching TRBD1 (6 bases). The material was PBMCs from blood, obtained less than 25 months after vaccination. CDR3 sequence: CSVEDQGQRQFF. Written as DNA, the CDR3 is TGCAGCGTTGAGGATCAGGGGCAAAGGCAGTTCTTC.